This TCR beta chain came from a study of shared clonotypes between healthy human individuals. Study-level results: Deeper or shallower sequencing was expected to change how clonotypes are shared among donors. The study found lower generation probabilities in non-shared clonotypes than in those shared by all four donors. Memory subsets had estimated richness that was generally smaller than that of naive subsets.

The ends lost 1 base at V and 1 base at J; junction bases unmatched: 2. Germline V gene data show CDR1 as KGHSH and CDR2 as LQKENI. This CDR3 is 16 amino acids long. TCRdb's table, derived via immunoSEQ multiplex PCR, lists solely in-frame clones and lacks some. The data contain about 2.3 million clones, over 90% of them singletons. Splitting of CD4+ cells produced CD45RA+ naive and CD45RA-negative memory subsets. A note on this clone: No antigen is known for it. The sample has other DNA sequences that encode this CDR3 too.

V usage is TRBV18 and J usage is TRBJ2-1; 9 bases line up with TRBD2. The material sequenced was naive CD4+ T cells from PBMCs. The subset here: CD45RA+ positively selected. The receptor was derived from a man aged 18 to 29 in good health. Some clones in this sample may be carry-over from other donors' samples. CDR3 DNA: TGTGCCAGCTCACCACGCCTAGCGGGATCCTACAATGAGCAGTTCTTC. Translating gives CASSPRLAGSYNEQFF.